What follows describes a single TCR beta chain. Its target is not known. Second doses that came at about 4 or about 12 weeks were put together. These data belong to a study of T cell responses to AZD1222 COVID-19 vaccine. Study results and caveats: Increases in Spike-specific TCR breadth and depth were seen after two AZD1222 doses. There were vaccine-associated CD4 TCRs across spike, dominant at 160-218 and 743-854. Donors skewed white British and female; clonal diversity was possibly underestimated.

Measured with immunoSEQ multiplex PCR; TCRdb has only the in-frame clones, and not every one. The data hold approximately 100,000 clones, with less than 85% observed a single time. This CDR3 has 15 residues. With 1 base removed from V and 0 bases from J, the gap between germline ends came to 8 bases. Germline loops: CDR1 SGHKS, CDR2 YYEKEE (reference sequence). The sequence was collected from an adult who received the AZD1222 COVID-19 vaccine. This chain connects TRBV5-5 to TRBJ1-3, with unresolved D. Sequences were derived from peripheral blood, sampled 28 days after the second AZD1222 dose. CDR3 nucleotide sequence: TGTGCCAGCAGCTTGAGCACGCACTCTGGAAACACCATATATTTT. It codes for CASSLSTHSGNTIYF.